What follows are 22 T cell receptor beta chains derived from one specimen sequenced in a study of cytotoxic CD8 clonotypes in ibrutinib-treated CLL. The repertoire was sequenced with immunoSEQ multiplex PCR; TCRdb's copy has only in-frame clones and lacks some. The profile shows approximately 22,000 clones, 74% of them singletons. The sequencing here drew on PBMCs, taken before ibrutinib treatment. These receptors were taken from a human donor with chronic lymphocytic leukemia.

This chain connects TRBV5-6 to TRBJ2-3, with TRBD1 as a possible D gene (6 bases). The CDR3 is 12 amino acids. In germline, CDR1 is SGHDT, CDR2 YYEEEE. Trimming left V 3 bases short and J 7 bases short, with 9 bases between. For the CDR3, the DNA is TGTGCCAGCAGCTACAGGGTACATACGCAGTATTTT. This codes for CASSYRVHTQYF. Drawing the rest from reference TRBV5-6 and TRBJ2-3, the complete variable domain is DAGVTQSPTHLIKTRGQQVTLRCSPKSGHDTVSWYQQALGQGPQFIFQYYEEEERQRGNFPDRFSGHQFPNYSSELNVNALLLGDSALYLCASSYRVHTQYFGPGTRLTVL.

This chain connects TRBV28 to TRBJ1-1; no clear D. Germline lookup yields CDR1 MDHEN and CDR2 SYDVKM. There are 13 residues in the CDR3. V gave up 2 bases and J gave up 1 base, with 5 bases separating them. CDR3 sequence reads: CASSLDGNTEAFF. As DNA, the CDR3 is TGTGCCAGCAGTTTAGATGGGAACACTGAAGCTTTCTTT.

This clone was found once. This chain uses TRBV6-1 with TRBJ2-7, with 10 bases aligning to TRBD1. The CDR3 extends over 15 amino acids. Germline V gives CDR1 MNHNS, CDR2 SASEGT. V was clipped by 5 bases and J by 2 bases; unmatched bases: 6. As DNA, the CDR3 is TGTGCCAGCAGTTCACCGGGACAGGGGACCTACGAGCAGTACTTC. It yields the protein CASSSPGQGTYEQYF.

The chain carries TRBV6-4 and TRBJ1-1; D may be TRBD1 (5 bases). Trimming cost V 6 bases and J 4 bases, with 12 bases left between them. The CDR3 spans 13 residues. Germline V gene sequence: CDR1 MRHNA, CDR2 SNTAGT. CDR3 in DNA: TGTGCCAGCAGCCCCAGGGTGGGCACTGAAGCTTTCTTT. It translates to CASSPRVGTEAFF.

The CDR3 sequence: CASSWGPSTQYF. The CDR3 DNA reads as TGTGCCAGCAGTTGGGGTCCGTCGACGCAGTATTTT. This chain uses TRBV11-3 with TRBJ2-3, with no clear D. Germline CDR1 and CDR2: SGHNT and YENEEA. V was shortened by 6 bases and J by 9 bases, with 13 bases between the two germline ends. The CDR3 runs 12 residues.

V gene TRBV4-1 combines with J gene TRBJ1-3, with D uncertain. V lost 2 bases, J lost 0 bases, and 8 bases lay in between. This CDR3 is built from 15 residues. From germline, CDR1 is MGHRA and CDR2 YSYEKL. CDR3 bases: TGCGCCAGCAGCCAAACAGCAACCTCTGGAAACACCATATATTTT. Protein: CASSQTATSGNTIYF.

The chain uses TRBV5-4 and TRBJ2-3, with D perhaps given as TRBD1 or TRBD2 (5 bases each). V gave up 0 bases and J gave up 1 base, with 12 bases separating them. Germline V gives CDR1 SGHNT, CDR2 YYREEE (reference sequence). The CDR3 is 16 amino acids. CDR3: CASSLAIGGGTDTQYF. Here the CDR3 DNA reads TGTGCCAGCAGCTTGGCCATTGGGGGAGGCACAGATACGCAGTATTTT. Combining the CDR3 with reference TRBV5-4 and TRBJ2-3 gives the whole variable domain ETGVTQSPTHLIKTRGQQVTLRCSSQSGHNTVSWYQQALGQGPQFIFQYYREEENGRGNFPPRFSGLQFPNYSSELNVNALELDDSALYLCASSLAIGGGTDTQYFGPGTRLTVL.

This clone was counted a few times. The gene calls are TRBV27 and TRBJ2-5, with unresolved D. Trimming stripped 6 bases from V and 0 bases from J, with 8 bases between. Germline assignment: CDR1 MNHEY and CDR2 SMNVEV (reference sequence). The CDR3 sequence is 13 residues long. CDR3 nucleotides: TGTGCCAGCAGCCGAGTAAACCAAGAGACCCAGTACTTC. Translation: CASSRVNQETQYF.

The rearrangement uses TRBV2 and TRBJ2-5, with a possible D match to TRBD2 (6 bases). V shed 4 bases and J shed 5 bases, with 11 bases lying between them. The germline gives CDR1 SNHLY, CDR2 FYNNEI. CDR3 size: 13 residues. The CDR3 protein is CASSVAGRETQYF. As DNA, the CDR3 is TGTGCCAGCAGTGTCGCGGGACGGGAGACCCAGTACTTC.

This clone was observed once. The V call is TRBV28, the J call TRBJ2-1; possible D gene TRBD1, 6 bases. V gave up 6 bases and J gave up 5 bases, with 17 bases separating them. Germline V gives CDR1 MDHEN, CDR2 SYDVKM. This CDR3 has 15 amino acids. The CDR3 DNA follows: TGTGCCAGCAGGCAAGCCGGGACATTAAACAATGAGCAGTTCTTC. It yields the protein CASRQAGTLNNEQFF.

The rearrangement links TRBV28 to TRBJ2-3; 8 bases agree with TRBD2. The CDR3 runs 13 residues. The junction had 6 bases not matched to a gene; V was cut back by 9 bases and J by 4 bases. The V gene's germline CDR1 is MDHEN and CDR2 SYDVKM. The CDR3 reads CASASGPPDTQYF. Here the CDR3 DNA reads TGTGCCAGTGCTAGCGGGCCCCCAGATACGCAGTATTTT.

CDR3 in amino acids: CASSFLGLGIAEAFF. The CDR3 bases are TGTGCCAGCAGTTTTTTAGGTTTGGGAATAGCTGAAGCTTTCTTT. This chain uses TRBV28 with TRBJ1-1, with unresolved D. V was shortened by 3 bases and J by 6 bases, with 17 bases between the two germline ends. The CDR3 is 15 amino acids. Germline V lookup: CDR1 MDHEN, CDR2 SYDVKM.

The rearrangement links TRBV5-1 to TRBJ1-4, with D uncertain. There are 13 residues in the CDR3. Germline V gives CDR1 SGHRS, CDR2 YFSETQ. V was trimmed by 4 bases and J by 6 bases, leaving 10 bases between them. For the CDR3, the DNA is TGCGCCAGCAGCGCGTACACGGATGAAAAACTGTTTTTT. Encoded protein: CASSAYTDEKLFF.

This clone turned up a few times. CDR3 in DNA: TGTGCCAGCAGCTTGCTGGGCGCTGGTGGCTACACCTTC. This encodes CASSLLGAGGYTF. V gene TRBV5-5 combines with J gene TRBJ1-2; no reliable D call. The CDR3 runs to 13 residues. CDR1 and CDR2 from the germline V gene are SGHKS and YYEKEE (reference sequence). Trimming cost V 1 base and J 7 bases, with 11 bases left between them.

The chain links TRBV5-5 to TRBJ2-3; 8 bases match TRBD2. Germline V gene lookup returns CDR1 SGHKS and CDR2 YYEKEE (reference sequence). CDR3 size: 15 residues. The trim removed 5 bases at V and 1 base at J, leaving 6 bases unmatched. This chain's CDR3 is CASSRLTSGTDTQYF. The CDR3 bases are TGTGCCAGCAGTCGACTGACTAGCGGCACAGATACGCAGTATTTT. The full variable domain, in which reference TRBV5-5 and TRBJ2-3 provide the parts outside the CDR3, is DAGVTQSPTHLIKTRGQQVTLRCSPISGHKSVSWYQQVLGQGPQFIFQYYEKEERGRGNFPDRFSARQFPNYSSELNVNALLLGDSALYLCASSRLTSGTDTQYFGPGTRLTVL.

CDR3 loop: CASSLDGTSGRILPSSYNEQFF. The CDR3 DNA sequence: TGTGCCAGCAGTTTAGACGGGACTAGCGGGAGAATCCTTCCCAGCTCCTACAATGAGCAGTTCTTC. This chain joins TRBV28 and TRBJ2-1, with 14 bases aligning to TRBD2. Germline V lookup: CDR1 MDHEN, CDR2 SYDVKM. The CDR3 has 22 residues. V lost 2 bases, J lost 0 bases, and 15 bases stayed unmatched.

This chain joins TRBV2 and TRBJ2-2; 8 bases map to TRBD1. The CDR3 sequence is 13 residues long. Germline V CDR1 and CDR2: SNHLY, FYNNEI. V lost 7 bases to trimming and J lost 7 bases; unmatched junction nucleotides: 5. The CDR3 here is CASTGGNGGELFF. The CDR3 DNA follows: TGTGCCAGCACAGGGGGCAATGGCGGGGAGCTGTTTTTT.

In this sample, this clone is medium-sized. The gene calls are TRBV19 and TRBJ2-7, with D unclear. The CDR3 consists of 13 residues. V lost 4 bases to trimming and J lost 1 base, with 8 bases between them. CDR1 and CDR2 from the germline V gene are LNHDA and SQIVND (reference sequence). The CDR3 spells CASSRTVSYEQYF. The CDR3 DNA reads as TGTGCCAGTAGTAGGACGGTATCCTACGAGCAGTACTTC. The full variable domain, in which reference TRBV19 and TRBJ2-7 provide the parts outside the CDR3, is DGGITQSPKYLFRKEGQNVTLSCEQNLNHDAMYWYRQDPGQGLRLIYYSQIVNDFQKGDIAEGYSVSREKKESFPLTVTSAQKNPTAFYLCASSRTVSYEQYFGPGTRLTVT.

The rearrangement links TRBV2 to TRBJ2-7, with D perhaps being TRBD1 or TRBD2 (5 bases each). Germline loops: CDR1 SNHLY, CDR2 FYNNEI. This CDR3 is 14 amino acids long. V shed 4 bases and J shed 2 bases, with 12 bases lying between them. CDR3 nucleotide sequence: TGTGCCAGCAGTGCCGTGAGGGGTACCTACGAGCAGTACTTC. This gives the protein CASSAVRGTYEQYF.

The rearrangement joins TRBV4-2 to TRBJ1-1; maybe TRBD1 (6 bases). V lost 4 bases and J 1 base, leaving 16 bases between the germline ends. This CDR3 spans 16 amino acids. CDR1 LGHNA and CDR2 YNFKEQ come from the germline V gene. The CDR3, as DNA: TGTGCCAGCAGCCTAGGGGCAAACAGGGCGAACACTGAAGCTTTCTTT. This encodes CASSLGANRANTEAFF.

The V and J genes are TRBV27 and TRBJ2-7; possible D gene TRBD1, 6 bases. Trimming pared 6 bases from V and 0 bases from J, leaving 15 bases between. The CDR3 contains 15 residues. Germline loops: CDR1 MNHEY, CDR2 SMNVEV (reference sequence). The DNA for the CDR3 is TGTGCCAGCAGCCCAGGGGTGGCCATCTCCTACGAGCAGTACTTC. Protein: CASSPGVAISYEQYF.

This clone was detected only a few times. The rearrangement joins TRBV7-3 to TRBJ2-1, with TRBD2 as a possible D gene (6 bases). The V and J ends lost 3 bases and 7 bases respectively, with 10 bases between them. The germline gives CDR1 SGHTA, CDR2 FQGTGA. This CDR3 is 13 amino acids long. For the CDR3, the DNA is TGTGCCAGCAGCTTGGTCCGGGGGAATGAGCAGTTCTTC. This encodes CASSLVRGNEQFF.